Listed below are T cell receptor beta chains from one sample, sequenced in a study of T cell responses to AZD1222 COVID-19 vaccine. Sequencing was performed with immunoSEQ multiplex PCR; in TCRdb, only in-frame clones are kept and a portion is missing. Of more than 100,000 clones listed, 85% to 95% were seen once; the top ten hold over 1.5%. This specimen consisted of peripheral blood, obtained on day 0 of AZD1222 vaccination. These receptor sequences come from an adult in good health. Each CDR3 is given with its conserved first and last residue. Each record gives: V gene, D gene, J gene, clone size, CDR3 DNA, CDR3 protein. The D gene is left open where the match is weak. Size values are once, few and many counts, or a class for expanded clones, and some rows have none.

TRBV15	NA	TRBJ1-4	NA	TGTGCCACCAGCAGAGAAGGTTATCGGGGAACTAATGAAAAACTGTTTTTT	CATSREGYRGTNEKLFF
TRBV16	NA	TRBJ2-1	NA	TGTGCCAGCAGCCAATCGAGTAGGGCTGAGCAGTTCTTC	CASSQSSRAEQFF
TRBV19	NA	TRBJ1-1	once	TGTGCCAGTAGTCCCTTGGGCAGGTGGGGCACTGAAGCTTTCTTT	CASSPLGRWGTEAFF
TRBV11-3	TRBD2	TRBJ2-1	NA	TGTGCCAGCAGCCCTCCGGGACTAGCGGGTTACAATGAGCAGTTCTTC	CASSPPGLAGYNEQFF
TRBV7-2	NA	TRBJ1-1	NA	TGTGCCAGCAGCTTAGAGGCCGGGAGGTACACTGAAGCTTTCTTT	CASSLEAGRYTEAFF
TRBV19	NA	TRBJ1-1	NA	TGTGCCAGTAGAGGCAGAGGGACTGAAGCTTTCTTT	CASRGRGTEAFF
TRBV7-2	TRBD1	TRBJ1-3	NA	TGTGCCAGCAGCCCGATACCCCCGACAGGGACAATCTCTGGAAACACCATATATTTT	CASSPIPPTGTISGNTIYF
TRBV19	NA	TRBJ1-4	NA	TGTGCCAGTAGCGGCACAACTAATGAAAAACTGTTTTTT	CASSGTTNEKLFF
TRBV19	TRBD2	TRBJ2-1	few	TGTGCCAGTAGCTTGGGACTAGCGGGACACAATGAGCAGTTCTTC	CASSLGLAGHNEQFF
TRBV5-8	NA	TRBJ2-1	NA	TGTGCCAGCAGCTTGGGCCCCCTCTACAATGAGCAGTTCTTC	CASSLGPLYNEQFF
TRBV18	TRBD2	TRBJ2-1	NA	TGTGCCAGCTCACCACCTACAACTAGCGGGCTATTGAGCTCCTACAATGAGCAGTTCTTC	CASSPPTTSGLLSSYNEQFF
TRBV30	NA	TRBJ1-5	NA	TGTGCCTGGAGCCTGACGGATCTGTCAAATCAGCCCCAGCATTTT	CAWSLTDLSNQPQHF
TRBV30	NA	TRBJ2-5	NA	TGTGCCTGTTCGGGTGGGAGCCAAGAGACCCAGTACTTC	CACSGGSQETQYF
TRBV7-2	TRBD2	TRBJ2-1	NA	TGTGCCAGCAGCCCTCGGACTAGCCCCAATGAGCAGTTCTTC	CASSPRTSPNEQFF
TRBV9	NA	TRBJ1-2	NA	TGTGCCAGCAGCGCCGGACTATATGGCTACACCTTC	CASSAGLYGYTF
TRBV24-1	TRBD1	TRBJ2-5	NA	TGTGCCACCAGTGTCCAGACAGGGGGCGCCGAGACCCAGTACTTC	CATSVQTGGAETQYF